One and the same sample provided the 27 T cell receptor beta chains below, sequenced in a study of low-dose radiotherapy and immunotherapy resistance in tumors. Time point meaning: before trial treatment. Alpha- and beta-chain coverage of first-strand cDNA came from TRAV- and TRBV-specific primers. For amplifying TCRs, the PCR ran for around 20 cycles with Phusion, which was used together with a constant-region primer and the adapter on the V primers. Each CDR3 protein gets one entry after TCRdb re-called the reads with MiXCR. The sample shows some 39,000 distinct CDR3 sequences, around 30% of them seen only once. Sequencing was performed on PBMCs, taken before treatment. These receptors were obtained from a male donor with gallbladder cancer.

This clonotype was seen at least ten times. CDR3: CASSWGPSNTEAFF. The CDR3 bases are TGTGCCAGCAGCTGGGGACCCTCCAACACTGAAGCTTTCTTT. The rearrangement joins TRBV5-6 to TRBJ1-1; possibly TRBD1 for D (5 bases). The V end lost 3 bases, the J end lost 2 bases, and 11 bases lay between the germline ends. The germline CDR1 and CDR2 sequences are SGHDT and YYEEEE. The CDR3 loop spans 14 amino acids.

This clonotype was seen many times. The CDR3 protein is CASSQEGGLNTGELFF. CDR3 sequence (DNA): TGCGCCAGCAGCCAAGAAGGGGGCTTGAACACCGGGGAGCTGTTTTTT. The genes are TRBV4-1 and TRBJ2-2; 7 bases are shared with TRBD1. The CDR3 totals 16 residues. The germline gives CDR1 MGHRA, CDR2 YSYEKL. V trimming: 0 bases; J trimming: 1 base; junction bases outside the gene matches: 2.

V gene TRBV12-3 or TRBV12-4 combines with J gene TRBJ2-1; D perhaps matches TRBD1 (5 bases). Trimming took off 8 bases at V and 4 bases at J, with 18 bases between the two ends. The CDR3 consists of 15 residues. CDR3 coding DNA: TGTGCCAGCCGCGAAGGGGTTGTGGGATACAATGAGCAGTTCTTC. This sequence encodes CASREGVVGYNEQFF.

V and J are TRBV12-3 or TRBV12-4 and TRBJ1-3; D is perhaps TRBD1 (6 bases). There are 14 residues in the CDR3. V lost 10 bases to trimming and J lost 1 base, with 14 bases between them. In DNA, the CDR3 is TGTGCCACGAGGAAGGACAGATCTGGAAACACCATATATTTT. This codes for CATRKDRSGNTIYF.

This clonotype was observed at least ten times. DNA of the CDR3: TGTGCCAGTAGGCCCGAGGGGGGGCTGAACACCGGGGAGCTGTTTTTT. Translating it yields CASRPEGGLNTGELFF. J is TRBJ2-2 and V is TRBV19; a weak D match, TRBD2 (7 bases). The length of the CDR3 is 16 residues. With 6 bases removed from V and 1 base from J, the gap between germline ends came to 15 bases. CDR1 is LNHDA, CDR2 SQIVND, per germline (reference sequence).

CDR3 in DNA: TGTGCCAGCAGCCCGGACTACTACGAGCAGTACTTC. Its protein product is CASSPDYYEQYF. The J gene is TRBJ2-7, the V gene TRBV28; maybe TRBD2 (6 bases). The CDR3 contains 12 residues. Germline CDR1 and CDR2: MDHEN and SYDVKM. Between the trimmed V and J ends, which lost 6 bases and 3 bases, there was a span of 9 bases.

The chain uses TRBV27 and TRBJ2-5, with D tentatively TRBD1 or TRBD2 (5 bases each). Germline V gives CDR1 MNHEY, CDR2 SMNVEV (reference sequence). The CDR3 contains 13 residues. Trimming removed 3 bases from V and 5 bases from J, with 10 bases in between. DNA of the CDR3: TGTGCCAGCAGTTTGGCAGGGAGCGAGACCCAGTACTTC. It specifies CASSLAGSETQYF.

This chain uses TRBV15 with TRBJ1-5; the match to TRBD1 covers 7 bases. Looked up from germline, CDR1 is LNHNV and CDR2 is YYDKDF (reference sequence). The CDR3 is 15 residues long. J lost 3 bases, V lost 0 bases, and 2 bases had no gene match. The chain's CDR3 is CATSREGTVNQPQHF. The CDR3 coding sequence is TGTGCCACCAGCAGAGAAGGGACAGTCAATCAGCCCCAGCATTTT.

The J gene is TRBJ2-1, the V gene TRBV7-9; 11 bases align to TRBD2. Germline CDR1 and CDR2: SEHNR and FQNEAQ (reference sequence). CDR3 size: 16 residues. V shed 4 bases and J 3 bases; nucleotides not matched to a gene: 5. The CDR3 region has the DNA TGTGCCAGCAGCTCTACTAGCGGGAGCTTCTACAATGAGCAGTTCTTC. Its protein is CASSSTSGSFYNEQFF. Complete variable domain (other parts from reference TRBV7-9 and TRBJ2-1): DTGVSQNPRHKITKRGQNVTFRCDPISEHNRLYWYRQTLGQGPEFLTYFQNEAQLEKSRLLSDRFSAERPKGSFSTLEIQRTEQGDSAMYLCASSSTSGSFYNEQFFGPGTRLTVL.

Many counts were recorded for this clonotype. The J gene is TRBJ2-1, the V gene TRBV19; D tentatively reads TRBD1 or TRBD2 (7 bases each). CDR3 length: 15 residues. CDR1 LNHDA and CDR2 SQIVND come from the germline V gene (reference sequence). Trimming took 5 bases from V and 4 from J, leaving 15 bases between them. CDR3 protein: CASSDRERGYNEQFF. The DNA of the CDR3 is TGTGCCAGTAGTGACAGGGAGCGGGGATACAATGAGCAGTTCTTC. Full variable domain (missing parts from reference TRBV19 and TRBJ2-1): DGGITQSPKYLFRKEGQNVTLSCEQNLNHDAMYWYRQDPGQGLRLIYYSQIVNDFQKGDIAEGYSVSREKKESFPLTVTSAQKNPTAFYLCASSDRERGYNEQFFGPGTRLTVL.

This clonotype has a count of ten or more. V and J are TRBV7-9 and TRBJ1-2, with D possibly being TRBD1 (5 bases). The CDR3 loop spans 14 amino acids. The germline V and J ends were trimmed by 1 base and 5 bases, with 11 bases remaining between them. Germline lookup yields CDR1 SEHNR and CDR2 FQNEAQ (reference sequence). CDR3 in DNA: TGTGCCAGCAGCTTAGACAGGTGGGCTTATGGCTACACCTTC. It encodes CASSLDRWAYGYTF.

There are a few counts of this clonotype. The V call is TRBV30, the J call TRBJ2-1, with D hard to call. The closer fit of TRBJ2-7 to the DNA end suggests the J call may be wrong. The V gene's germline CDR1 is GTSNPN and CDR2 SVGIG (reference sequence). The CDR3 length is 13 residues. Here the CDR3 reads CAWSGQTYNEQYF. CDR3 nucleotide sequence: TGTGCCTGGAGTGGCCAGACCTACAATGAGCAGTACTTC.

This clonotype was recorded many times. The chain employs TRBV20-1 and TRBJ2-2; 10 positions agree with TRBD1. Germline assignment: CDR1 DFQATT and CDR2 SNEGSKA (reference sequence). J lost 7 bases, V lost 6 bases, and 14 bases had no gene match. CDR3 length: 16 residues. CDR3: CSATTGTGDPRGELFF. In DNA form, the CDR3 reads TGCAGTGCAACCACCGGGACAGGGGACCCCCGCGGGGAGCTGTTTTTT.

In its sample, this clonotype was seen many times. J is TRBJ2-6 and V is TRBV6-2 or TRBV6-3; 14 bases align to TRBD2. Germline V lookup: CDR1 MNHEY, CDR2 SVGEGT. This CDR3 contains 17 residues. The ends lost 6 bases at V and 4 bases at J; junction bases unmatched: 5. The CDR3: CASRPGLAGVGANVLTF. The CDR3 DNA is TGTGCCAGCAGACCGGGACTAGCGGGAGTGGGGGCCAACGTCCTGACTTTC.

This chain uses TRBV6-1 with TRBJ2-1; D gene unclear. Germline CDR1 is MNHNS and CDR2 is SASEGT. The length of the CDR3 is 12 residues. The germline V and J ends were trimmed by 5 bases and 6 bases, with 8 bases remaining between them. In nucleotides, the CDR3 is TGTGCCAGCAGTTTTACAAGCAATGAGCAGTTCTTC. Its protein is CASSFTSNEQFF.

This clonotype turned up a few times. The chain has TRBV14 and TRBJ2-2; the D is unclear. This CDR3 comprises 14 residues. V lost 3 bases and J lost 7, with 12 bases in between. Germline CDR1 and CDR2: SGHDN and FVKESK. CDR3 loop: CASSQSIRGGELFF. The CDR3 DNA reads TGTGCCAGCAGCCAGAGCATTCGTGGCGGGGAGCTGTTTTTT.

DNA of the CDR3: TGCGCCAGCCAGCCGGCACCCAGATCCTACGAGCAGTACTTC. Protein product: CASQPAPRSYEQYF. V gene TRBV5-1 combines with J gene TRBJ2-7; D is ambiguous. Trimming took off 7 bases at V and 1 base at J, with 15 bases between the two ends. The germline gives CDR1 SGHRS, CDR2 YFSETQ. This CDR3 contains 14 residues. Variable domain in full (rest from reference TRBV5-1 and TRBJ2-7): KAGVTQTPRYLIKTRGQQVTLSCSPISGHRSVSWYQQTPGQGLQFLFEYFSETQRNKGNFPGRFSGRQFSNSRSEMNVSTLELGDSALYLCASQPAPRSYEQYFGPGTRLTVT.

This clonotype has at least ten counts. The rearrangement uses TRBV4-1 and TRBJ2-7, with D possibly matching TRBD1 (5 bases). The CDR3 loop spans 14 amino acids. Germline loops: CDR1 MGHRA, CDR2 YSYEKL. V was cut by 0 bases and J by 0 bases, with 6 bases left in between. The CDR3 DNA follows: TGCGCCAGCAGCCAAGAGACAGCCTCCTACGAGCAGTACTTC. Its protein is CASSQETASYEQYF.

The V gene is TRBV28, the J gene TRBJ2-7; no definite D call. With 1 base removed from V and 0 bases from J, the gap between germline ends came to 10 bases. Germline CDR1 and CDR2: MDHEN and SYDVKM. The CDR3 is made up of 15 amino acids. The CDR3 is CASSLSGWSSYEQYF. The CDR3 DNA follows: TGTGCCAGCAGTTTATCCGGCTGGAGCTCCTACGAGCAGTACTTC.

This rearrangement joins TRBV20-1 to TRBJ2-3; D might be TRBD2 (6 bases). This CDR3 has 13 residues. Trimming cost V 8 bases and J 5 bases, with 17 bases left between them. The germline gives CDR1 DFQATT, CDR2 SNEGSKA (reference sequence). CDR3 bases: TGCAGTACGTCTCGCGGGGACCAAGATACGCAGTATTTT. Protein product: CSTSRGDQDTQYF.

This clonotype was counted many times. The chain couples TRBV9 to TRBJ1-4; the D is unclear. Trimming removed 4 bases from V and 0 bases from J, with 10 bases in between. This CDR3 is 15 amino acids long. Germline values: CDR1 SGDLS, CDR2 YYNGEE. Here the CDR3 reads CASSSHGTTNEKLFF. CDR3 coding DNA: TGTGCCAGCAGCTCCCACGGGACAACTAATGAAAAACTGTTTTTT.

The CDR3 here is CASPLDEQFF. DNA for the CDR3: TGTGCCAGTCCCCTTGATGAGCAGTTCTTC. This rearrangement joins TRBV28 to TRBJ2-1; D unresolved. The CDR3 runs 10 residues. Trimming shortened V by 9 bases and J by 8 bases, and 8 bases separated the two germline ends. Germline V gene lookup returns CDR1 MDHEN and CDR2 SYDVKM.

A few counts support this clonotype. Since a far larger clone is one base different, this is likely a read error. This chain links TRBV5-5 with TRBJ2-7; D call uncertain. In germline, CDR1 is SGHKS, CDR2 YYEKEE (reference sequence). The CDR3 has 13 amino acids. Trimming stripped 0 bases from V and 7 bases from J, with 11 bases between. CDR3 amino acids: CASSLALYNEQYF. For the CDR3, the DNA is TGTGCCAGCAGCTTGGCTCTTTACAATGAGCAGTACTTC. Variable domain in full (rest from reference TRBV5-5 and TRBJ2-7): DAGVTQSPTHLIKTRGQQVTLRCSPISGHKSVSWYQQVLGQGPQFIFQYYEKEERGRGNFPDRFSARQFPNYSSELNVNALLLGDSALYLCASSLALYNEQYFGPGTRLTVT.

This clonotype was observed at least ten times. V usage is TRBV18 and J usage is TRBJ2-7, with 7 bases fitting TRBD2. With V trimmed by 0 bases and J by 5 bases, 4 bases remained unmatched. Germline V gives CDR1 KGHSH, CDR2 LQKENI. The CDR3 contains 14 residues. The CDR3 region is CASSPPGGEDEQYF. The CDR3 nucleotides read TGTGCCAGCTCACCACCGGGAGGGGAGGACGAGCAGTACTTC. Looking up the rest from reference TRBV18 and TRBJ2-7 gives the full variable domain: NAGVMQNPRHLVRRRGQEARLRCSPMKGHSHVYWYRQLPEEGLKFMVYLQKENIIDESGMPKERFSAEFPKEGPSILRIQQVVRGDSAAYFCASSPPGGEDEQYFGPGTRLTVT.

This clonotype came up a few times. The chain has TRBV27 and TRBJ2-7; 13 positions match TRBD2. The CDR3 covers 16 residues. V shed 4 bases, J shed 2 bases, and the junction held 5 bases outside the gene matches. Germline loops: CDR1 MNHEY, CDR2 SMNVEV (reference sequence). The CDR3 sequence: CASSSTGLAGTYEQYF. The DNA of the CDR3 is TGTGCCAGCAGTTCCACGGGACTAGCGGGAACCTACGAGCAGTACTTC.

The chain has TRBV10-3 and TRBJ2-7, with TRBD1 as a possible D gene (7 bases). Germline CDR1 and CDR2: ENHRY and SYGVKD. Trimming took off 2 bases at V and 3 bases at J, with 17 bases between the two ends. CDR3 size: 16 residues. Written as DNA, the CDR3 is TGTGCCATCAGTGAGCCGGCCGGTCAGGGGGGCTACGAGCAGTACTTC. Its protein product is CAISEPAGQGGYEQYF.

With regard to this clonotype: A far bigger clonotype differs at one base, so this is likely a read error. The chain's CDR3 is CASSYQETQYF. CDR3 nucleotide sequence: TGTGCCAGCAGCTACCAAGAGACCCAGTACTTC. This chain uses TRBV7-6 with TRBJ2-5; D gene ambiguous. CDR3 length: 11 residues. CDR1 is SGHVS, CDR2 FNYEAQ, per germline. V lost 4 bases to trimming and J lost 0 bases, with 0 bases between them.